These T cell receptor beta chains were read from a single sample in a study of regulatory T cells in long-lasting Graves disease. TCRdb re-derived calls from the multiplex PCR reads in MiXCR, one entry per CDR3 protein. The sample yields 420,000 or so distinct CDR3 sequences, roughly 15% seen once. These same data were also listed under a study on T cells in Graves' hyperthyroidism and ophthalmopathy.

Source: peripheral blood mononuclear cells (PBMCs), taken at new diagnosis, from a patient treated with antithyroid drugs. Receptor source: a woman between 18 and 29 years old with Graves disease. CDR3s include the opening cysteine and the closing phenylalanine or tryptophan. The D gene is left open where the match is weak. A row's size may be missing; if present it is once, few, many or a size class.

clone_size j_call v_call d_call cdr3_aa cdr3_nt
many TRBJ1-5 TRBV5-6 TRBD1 CASSSGTGRNQPQHF TGTGCCAGCAGCTCGGGGACAGGTCGAAATCAGCCCCAGCATTTT
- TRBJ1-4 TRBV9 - CASSLSATNEKLFF TGTGCCAGCAGCCTTTCTGCAACTAATGAAAAACTGTTTTTT
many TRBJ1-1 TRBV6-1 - CASSPREMNTEAFF TGTGCCAGCAGTCCCCGGGAGATGAACACTGAAGCTTTCTTT
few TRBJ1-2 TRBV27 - CASSLSPTGRGGYTF TGTGCCAGCAGTTTATCCCCCACGGGGAGGGGTGGCTACACCTTC
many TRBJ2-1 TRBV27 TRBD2 CASSLSSGGGRPLYEQFF TGTGCCAGCAGTTTGTCATCAGGTGGCGGGAGGCCCCTCTATGAGCAGTTCTTC
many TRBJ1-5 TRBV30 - CAWSVGSGGNQPQHF TGTGCCTGGAGTGTGGGTAGCGGTGGCAATCAGCCCCAGCATTTT
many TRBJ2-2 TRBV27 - CASSLGPNTGELFF TGTGCCAGCAGCTTAGGACCGAACACCGGGGAGCTGTTTTTT
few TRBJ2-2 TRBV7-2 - CASSLEGHTGELFF TGTGCCAGCAGCTTAGAGGGACACACCGGGGAGCTGTTTTTT
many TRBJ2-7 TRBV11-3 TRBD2 CASSLPTTGGAQYF TGTGCCAGCAGCTTGCCGACCACGGGGGGGGCACAGTACTTC
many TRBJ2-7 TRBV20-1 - CSARDLARAIYEQYF TGCAGTGCTAGAGATCTGGCGCGCGCGATTTACGAGCAGTACTTC
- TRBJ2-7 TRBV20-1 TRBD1 CSASRTQGDEQYF TGCAGTGCTTCCCGGACCCAGGGGGACGAGCAGTACTTC
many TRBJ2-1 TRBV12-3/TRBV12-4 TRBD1 CASSLEGTGIYEQFF TGTGCCAGCAGTTTAGAGGGGACAGGGATATATGAGCAGTTCTTC
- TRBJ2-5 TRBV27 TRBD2 CASRGLAHQETQYF TGTGCCAGCCGTGGACTAGCGCATCAAGAGACCCAGTACTTC
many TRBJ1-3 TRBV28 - CASTGRYRASGNTIYF TGTGCCAGCACTGGTCGATACAGGGCCTCTGGAAATACCATATATTTT
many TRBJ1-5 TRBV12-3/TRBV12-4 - CASSFGSASNQPQHF TGTGCCAGCAGTTTTGGGTCAGCAAGCAATCAGCCCCAGCATTTT
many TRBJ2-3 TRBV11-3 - CASSPGGIQDTQYF TGTGCCAGCAGCCCCGGCGGTATCCAAGATACGCAGTATTTT
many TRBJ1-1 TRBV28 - CASSLRGTRHTEAFF TGTGCCAGCAGTTTACGCGGGACCAGGCACACTGAAGCTTTCTTT
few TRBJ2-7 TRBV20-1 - CSAEAGRSYEQYF TGCAGTGCTGAGGCGGGACGCTCCTACGAGCAGTACTTC
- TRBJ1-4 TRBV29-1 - CSVASGPTNEKLFF TGCAGCGTGGCCAGCGGGCCAACTAATGAAAAACTGTTTTTT
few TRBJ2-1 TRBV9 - CASSPPQGNEQFF TGTGCCAGCAGCCCCCCTCAGGGGAATGAGCAGTTCTTC
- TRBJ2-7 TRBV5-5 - CASSLARPYEQYF TGTGCCAGCAGCTTGGCCCGGCCTTACGAGCAGTACTTC
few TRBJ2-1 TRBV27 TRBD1 CASRPDRGGDRRRNEQFF TGTGCCAGCAGACCGGACAGGGGAGGGGATCGGCGTCGGAATGAGCAGTTCTTC
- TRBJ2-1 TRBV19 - CASTRGNEQFF TGTGCCAGTACAAGGGGCAATGAGCAGTTCTTC
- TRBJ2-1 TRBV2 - CASSGVALQGNEQFF TGTGCCAGCAGTGGGGTAGCCCTGCAGGGCAATGAGCAGTTCTTC
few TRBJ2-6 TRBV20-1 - CSAREVLGSGANVLTF TGCAGTGCTAGAGAAGTCCTGGGCTCTGGGGCCAACGTCCTGACTTTC
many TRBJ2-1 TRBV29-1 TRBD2 CSAEGLAGGPNLYNEQFF TGCAGCGCGGAGGGACTAGCGGGAGGTCCAAATCTCTACAATGAGCAGTTCTTC
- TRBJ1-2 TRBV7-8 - CASSLGGQINYGYTF TGTGCCAGCAGCTTAGGGGGACAAATTAACTATGGCTACACCTTC
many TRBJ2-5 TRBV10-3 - CAISEGGDSVETQYF TGTGCCATCAGTGAAGGTGGCGACAGCGTAGAGACCCAGTACTTC
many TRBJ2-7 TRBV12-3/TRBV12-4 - CARSYVPIPYEQYF TGTGCCAGATCGTACGTTCCGATCCCCTACGAGCAGTACTTC
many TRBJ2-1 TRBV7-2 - CASSLEFSSTDEQFF TGTGCCAGCAGCTTAGAGTTTTCCTCTACCGATGAGCAGTTCTTC
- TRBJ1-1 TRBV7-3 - CASSETAMNTEAFF TGTGCCAGCAGCGAGACAGCTATGAACACTGAAGCTTTCTTT